A single sample gave rise to the 12 T cell receptor beta chains below, sequenced in a study of T cells in localized non-small cell lung cancer. Method: immunoSEQ multiplex PCR; TCRdb's copy keeps in-frame clones and lacks some. The data contain about 1,000 clones, about a fifth of them singletons. The sequences come from normal lung tissue next to the tumor, collected before any cancer treatment. These receptor sequences come from a male donor older than 55 with stage III lung adenocarcinoma.

This clone appeared a few times. CDR3 bases: TGTGCCAGCAGCGTAGCCGTAGGGGGGGGAAATAATTCACCCCTCCACTTT. Protein product: CASSVAVGGGNNSPLHF. V gene TRBV9 combines with J gene TRBJ1-6; a weak D match, TRBD1 (6 bases). From germline, CDR1 is SGDLS and CDR2 YYNGEE. Trimming took 0 bases from V and 5 from J, leaving 15 bases between them. The CDR3 runs 17 residues. The full variable domain, its missing parts supplied by reference TRBV9 and TRBJ1-6, is DSGVTQTPKHLITATGQRVTLRCSPRSGDLSVYWYQQSLDQGLQFLIQYYNGEERAKGNILERFSAQQFPDLHSELNLSSLELGDSALYFCASSVAVGGGNNSPLHFGNGTRLTVT.

This clone rates as medium-sized. Relative to the germline gene, one junction end is altered; a read error may explain this. The chain joins TRBV6-8 to TRBJ2-2; 7 bases fit TRBD1. The length of the CDR3 is 15 residues. Germline V gives CDR1 MNHGY, CDR2 SAAAGT. The CDR3 nucleotides read TGTGCCAGCAGTGACTCGAAGCAGGGGGCCGGGGAGCTGTTTTTT. Protein product: CASSDSKQGAGELFF.

This chain connects TRBV9 to TRBJ1-1; 7 positions match TRBD1. The germline V gene has CDR1 SGDLS and CDR2 YYNGEE. V lost 5 bases to trimming and J lost 0 bases; unmatched junction nucleotides: 7. CDR3 size: 15 residues. CDR3 sequence reads: CASSPQTGLNTEAFF. The CDR3 bases are TGTGCCAGCAGTCCACAGACAGGGCTGAACACTGAAGCTTTCTTT.

Here the CDR3 reads CASSSSGGTETQYF. The CDR3 nucleotides are TGTGCCAGCAGTTCTAGCGGGGGAACGGAGACCCAGTACTTC. V is TRBV6-8 and J is TRBJ2-5, with TRBD2 identical over 10 bases. CDR1 and CDR2 from the germline V gene are MNHGY and SAAAGT. V shed 4 bases and J 5 bases; nucleotides not matched to a gene: 4. The CDR3 has 14 amino acids.

The chain carries TRBV19 and TRBJ2-2, with a possible D match to TRBD1 (6 bases). In germline, CDR1 is LNHDA, CDR2 SQIVND (reference sequence). CDR3 length equals 14 residues. V shed 5 bases and J shed 6 bases, with 13 bases lying between them. CDR3 amino acids: CASSPWTVAGELFF. CDR3 in DNA: TGTGCCAGTAGTCCCTGGACAGTCGCCGGGGAGCTGTTTTTT.

The genes are TRBV9 and TRBJ2-2; 8 nucleotides line up with TRBD1. After removal of 4 bases from V and 2 bases from J, the junction contained 7 bases not matched to a gene. This CDR3 region has 16 residues. The germline V gene has CDR1 SGDLS and CDR2 YYNGEE. CDR3 nucleotide sequence: TGTGCCAGCAGCCAGTGGACAGGGAAAAACACCGGGGAGCTGTTTTTT. The encoded protein is CASSQWTGKNTGELFF.

The chain employs TRBV5-1 and TRBJ2-4; D may be TRBD2 (6 bases). Per the germline V gene, CDR1 is SGHRS and CDR2 is YFSETQ. Trimming shortened V by 4 bases and J by 4 bases, and 12 bases separated the two germline ends. The length of the CDR3 is 14 residues. CDR3 sequence: CASSPGTSKNIQYF. CDR3 nucleotide sequence: TGCGCCAGCAGCCCCGGGACTTCTAAAAACATTCAGTACTTC.

DNA of the CDR3: TGCAGCGTTGAAGTTAGCGGGGGGTCCTACAATGAGCAGTTCTTC. It encodes CSVEVSGGSYNEQFF. V and J are TRBV29-1 and TRBJ2-1, with 10 bases matching TRBD2. The germline V gene encodes CDR1 SQVTM and CDR2 ANQGSEA. V lost 1 base, J lost 1 base, and 1 base stayed unmatched. There are 15 residues in the CDR3.

This clone was found a few times. The chain carries TRBV6-8 and TRBJ2-3; maybe TRBD2 (6 bases). V was trimmed by 2 bases and J by 6 bases, leaving 12 bases between them. The CDR3 runs to 14 residues. Germline V lookup: CDR1 MNHGY, CDR2 SAAAGT. The CDR3 region has the DNA TGTGCCAGCAGTTACGCGGGGCCCGCGGATACGCAGTATTTT. Amino acids: CASSYAGPADTQYF.

This clone came up a few times. The V gene is TRBV16, the J gene TRBJ1-1; a weak D match, TRBD1 (5 bases). This CDR3 spans 14 amino acids. The ends were cut back, 4 bases at V and 6 bases at J, with 15 bases in the middle. CDR1 is KGHSY and CDR2 is FQNENV in the germline V gene. CDR3 amino acids: CASSRRRETAEAFF. The DNA of the CDR3 is TGTGCCAGCAGCCGCCGGAGGGAGACAGCTGAAGCTTTCTTT.

This clone turned up a few times. This chain uses TRBV1 with TRBJ1-6. TRBV1 counts as a pseudogene. The CDR3 covers 16 residues. The CDR3 DNA is TGCGCCAGCAGCCAAGGGGAGGGGGCTGGTAATTCACCCCTCCACTTT. As protein: CASSQGEGAGNSPLHF.

The chain couples TRBV19 to TRBJ1-6; TRBD1 matches 7 bases. With 7 bases clipped from V and 9 bases from J, the junction kept 9 bases outside the gene matches. The CDR3 is 14 amino acids. CDR1 is LNHDA, CDR2 SQIVND, per germline (reference sequence). The CDR3 nucleotides are TGTGCCAGTAAGGAGGGCAGGGGGAGTTCACCCCTCCACTTT. It is translated as CASKEGRGSSPLHF. The variable domain in full, completed from reference TRBV19 and TRBJ1-6, reads DGGITQSPKYLFRKEGQNVTLSCEQNLNHDAMYWYRQDPGQGLRLIYYSQIVNDFQKGDIAEGYSVSREKKESFPLTVTSAQKNPTAFYLCASKEGRGSSPLHFGNGTRLTVT.